The 14 T cell receptor beta chains presented below share a single source sample, sequenced in a study of blood T cell repertoires in COVID-19. Assay used: immunoSEQ multiplex PCR; TCRdb lists only in-frame clones, some missing. In the table there are tens of thousands of clones, approximately 86% of which are singletons. Sequences were obtained from peripheral blood. Source of these receptors: a man aged 70 or older with acute or convalescent COVID-19.

This chain uses TRBV28 with TRBJ1-1; D is unclear. CDR1 and CDR2 (germline): MDHEN, SYDVKM. Trimming removed 5 bases at V and 5 bases at J, with 6 bases between. The CDR3 runs 11 residues. The CDR3 nucleotides are TGTGCCAGCAGTGTCCAGACTGAAGCTTTCTTT. It codes for CASSVQTEAFF. Variable domain in full (rest from reference TRBV28 and TRBJ1-1): DVKVTQSSRYLVKRTGEKVFLECVQDMDHENMFWYRQDPGLGLRLIYFSYDVKMKEKGDIPEGYSVSREKKERFSLILESASTNQTSMYLCASSVQTEAFFGQGTRLTVV.

V is TRBV5-1 and J is TRBJ2-6, with TRBD1 identical over 9 bases. CDR3 size: 17 residues. J gave up 0 bases and V 0 bases, and 1 base lay outside the gene matches. Germline values: CDR1 SGHRS, CDR2 YFSETQ. In DNA form, the CDR3 reads TGCGCCAGCAGCTTGGGGACAGGGGTCTCTGGGGCCAACGTCCTGACTTTC. It encodes CASSLGTGVSGANVLTF.

As regards this clone: Being one base from a much bigger clone, this may be a read error. The rearrangement links TRBV7-3 to TRBJ2-3; 10 nucleotides align to TRBD2. V lost 6 bases to trimming and J lost 0 bases; unmatched junction nucleotides: 3. This CDR3 has 15 amino acids. In germline, CDR1 is SGHTA, CDR2 FQGTGA. CDR3 nucleotide sequence: TGTGCCAGCAGTGTGACTAGCGGGAGCACAGATACGCAGTATTTT. The encoded protein is CASSVTSGSTDTQYF.

This clone was found once. The chain recombines TRBV28 with TRBJ2-7; TRBD1 matches at 12 bases. The CDR3 extends over 15 amino acids. V shed 4 bases, J shed 5 bases, and the junction held 6 bases outside the gene matches. Germline loops: CDR1 MDHEN, CDR2 SYDVKM. CDR3 coding DNA: TGTGCCAGCAGTTCAGGGGGGACAGGGGGCAACGAGCAGTACTTC. It specifies CASSSGGTGGNEQYF.

This sequence joins TRBV27 and TRBJ2-7; D may be TRBD2 (6 bases). CDR3 length: 13 amino acids. Trimming removed 8 bases from V and 12 bases from J, with 23 bases in between. Germline values: CDR1 MNHEY, CDR2 SMNVEV (reference sequence). The CDR3 DNA follows: TGTGCCAGCCGACTAACCGGAGGGCCGAGCACGTACTTC. This gives the protein CASRLTGGPSTYF.

The J gene is TRBJ2-1, the V gene TRBV7-3, with 7 bases identical to TRBD2. This CDR3 spans 14 amino acids. CDR1 SGHTA and CDR2 FQGTGA come from the germline V gene. V was clipped by 1 base and J by 10 bases; unmatched bases: 7. CDR3 amino acids: CASSLMGGSGEQFF. The CDR3 DNA is TGTGCCAGCAGCTTAATGGGCGGGAGTGGGGAGCAGTTCTTC.

The rearrangement uses TRBV3-1 (or the pseudogene TRBV3-2) and TRBJ2-1; D is ambiguous. The germline CDR1 and CDR2 sequences are LGHDT and YNNKEL (reference sequence). Trimming shortened V by 0 bases and J by 8 bases, and 8 bases separated the two germline ends. This CDR3 is 13 amino acids long. CDR3 sequence (DNA): TGTGCCAGCAGCCAAGATTCGGGTGATGAGCAGTTCTTC. The encoded protein is CASSQDSGDEQFF.

The V call is TRBV5-6, the J call TRBJ1-6; D is uncertain. Looked up from germline, CDR1 is SGHDT and CDR2 is YYEEEE. V was clipped by 3 bases and J by 7 bases, with 11 bases between them. CDR3 length equals 14 residues. CDR3 sequence (DNA): TGTGCCAGCAGCTCCCGGTTTAGAAATTCACCCCTCCACTTT. Protein product: CASSSRFRNSPLHF.

The chain is built from TRBV28 and TRBJ1-5; 9 nucleotides agree with TRBD1. Germline lookup yields CDR1 MDHEN and CDR2 SYDVKM. The V gene end was trimmed by 5 bases and the J gene end by 2 bases; junction bases not matched to a gene: 4. This CDR3 comprises 15 residues. CDR3 sequence: CASSKDRGGNQPQHF. The CDR3 DNA sequence: TGTGCCAGCAGTAAGGACAGGGGTGGCAATCAGCCCCAGCATTTT.

The rearrangement uses TRBV7-2 and TRBJ2-7; TRBD1 is a possible D gene (5 bases). The CDR3 consists of 14 residues. V lost 3 bases and J 0 bases, leaving 9 bases between the germline ends. The germline CDR1 and CDR2 sequences are SGHTA and FQGNSA. The CDR3 bases are TGTGCCAGCAGCTTGGGGCGGTACTCCTACGAGCAGTACTTC. This encodes CASSLGRYSYEQYF.

The rearrangement joins TRBV29-1 to TRBJ1-1; a weak D match, TRBD1 (6 bases). Germline CDR1 is SQVTM and CDR2 is ANQGSEA. V was trimmed by 4 bases and J by 11 bases, leaving 14 bases between them. The CDR3 sequence is 11 residues long. CDR3 region: CSVASGTRAFF. CDR3 coding DNA: TGCAGCGTTGCATCCGGGACAAGGGCTTTCTTT.

The CDR3: CASSLPSGGRYEQYF. CDR3 DNA sequence: TGTGCCAGCAGCTTACCCTCAGGGGGACGGTACGAGCAGTACTTC. This chain links TRBV11-2 with TRBJ2-7; TRBD1 aligns across 7 bases. The germline V gene encodes CDR1 SGHAT and CDR2 FQNNGV. The CDR3 consists of 15 residues. Trimming cost V 2 bases and J 4 bases; bases outside gene matches: 8.

As regards this clone: An end of the junction does not agree with germline; a read error may underlie this. V and J are TRBV7-7 and TRBJ1-1; tentatively, D is TRBD1 (5 bases). The CDR3 spans 13 residues. CDR1 and CDR2 from the germline V gene are SSHAT and FNYEAQ (reference sequence). The CDR3 region has the DNA TGTGCTAGCAGCCCCGGGACTAACACTGAAGCTTTCTTT. It specifies CASSPGTNTEAFF.

The chain couples TRBV19 to TRBJ2-5; the D gene is possibly TRBD2 (6 bases). This CDR3 is built from 13 residues. Germline V lookup: CDR1 LNHDA, CDR2 SQIVND (reference sequence). The V end was cut by 5 bases, the J end by 5 bases, with 12 bases between. CDR3 residues: CASSGGRGETQYF. DNA for the CDR3: TGTGCCAGTAGTGGGGGACGGGGGGAGACCCAGTACTTC.